This TCR beta chain was sequenced during a study of T cells in Graves' hyperthyroidism and ophthalmopathy. RNA transcripts yielded amplified TCR beta CDR3 regions. With the HTBI primer set, the TCR CDR3 went through a first round of RT-PCR. Via MiXCR, TCRdb re-called the multiplex PCR reads, giving one row per CDR3 protein. The repertoire includes more than 350,000 distinct CDR3 sequences, about 15% of them detected once, and 32% sits in the top ten. V lost 2 bases and J lost 4, with 12 bases in between. In germline, CDR1 is SNHLY, CDR2 FYNNEI. There are 15 residues in the CDR3. Over 18 months, lack of ophthalmopathy progression marked Graves' hyperthyroidism as stable. Based on clinical symptoms, serum thyroxine and TRAb, thyroid ultrasound and orbital computed tomography, diagnoses were reached. This sample holds PBMCs from roughly 10 ml fresh peripheral blood. This clonotype was counted ten times or more.

The V and J genes are TRBV2 and TRBJ2-1, with D possibly TRBD2 on 6 matching bases. The sequence was obtained from a woman under 40 with Graves' hyperthyroidism. The sequenced material came from blood. CDR3 residues: CASSERESQYNEQFF. DNA for the CDR3: TGTGCCAGCAGTGAACGGGAGAGCCAGTACAATGAGCAGTTCTTC.